This T cell receptor beta chain is drawn from a study of cytomegalovirus exposure and HLA in healthy donors. Overall study results and limits: Researchers reported in a later analysis that a missense DCLRE1C variant was tied to TCR beta V- and J-gene trimming. Further analysis was carried out later, and it showed several of the most significant clusters appearing linked to common viral pathogens.

Worth noting for this clone: What it recognizes is unknown.

The CDR3 runs 13 residues. V lost 4 bases and J lost 5, with 12 bases in between. From germline, CDR1 is KGHSH and CDR2 LQKENI. PCR employed 60 Vbeta and 13 Jbeta primers. The assay was immunoSEQ multiplex PCR, and TCRdb's table has in-frame clones only and misses some. The data include fewer than 50,000 clones; the top ten clones carry about 8%. What was sequenced was PBMCs. The source of this sequence is a male donor in good health and CMV-seronegative. J is TRBJ2-7 and V is TRBV18; D unclear. In DNA, the CDR3 is TGTGCCAGCTCACTTCAGGCCAACAACGAGCAGTACTTC. Amino acids: CASSLQANNEQYF.